This T cell receptor (beta chain) was documented in a study of T cell responses to AZD1222 COVID-19 vaccine. Data came from immunoSEQ multiplex PCR; TCRdb stores just in-frame clones and leaves some out. The sample lists around 130,000 clones; about 93% were seen once. Between the trimmed V and J ends, which lost 4 bases and 4 bases, there was a span of 15 bases. The CDR3 runs 15 residues. Germline V gene sequence: CDR1 SGHRS, CDR2 YFSETQ. Sequencing was performed on peripheral blood, taken on day 0 of AZD1222 vaccination. The TCR originated in an adult in good health. This rearrangement joins TRBV5-1 to TRBJ2-1; TRBD2 might be the D (6 bases). Written as DNA, the CDR3 is TGCGCCAGCAGCCCGGAGGGGACCGAGTACAATGAGCAGTTCTTC. Protein sequence: CASSPEGTEYNEQFF.